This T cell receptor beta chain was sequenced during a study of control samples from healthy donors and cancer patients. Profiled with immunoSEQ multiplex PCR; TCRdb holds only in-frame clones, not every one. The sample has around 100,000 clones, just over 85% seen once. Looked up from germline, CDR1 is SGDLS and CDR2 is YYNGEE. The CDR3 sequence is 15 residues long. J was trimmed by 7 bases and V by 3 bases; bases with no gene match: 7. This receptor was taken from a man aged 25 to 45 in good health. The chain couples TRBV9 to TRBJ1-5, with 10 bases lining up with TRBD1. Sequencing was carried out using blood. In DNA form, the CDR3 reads TGTGCCAGCAGCGCCGGACAGGGGGTTAGGCAGCCCCAGCATTTT. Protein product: CASSAGQGVRQPQHF.